What follows are 7 T cell receptor beta chains derived from one specimen sequenced in a study of beta chain features in type 1 diabetes. Expressed TCRB transcripts were sequenced, since all the RNA that had been isolated was reverse transcribed. Produced via immunoSEQ multiplex PCR; TCRdb's table is partial and in-frame only. Among about 150,000 clones listed, around 10% were seen once. The sample comprised central memory CD4+ T cells from blood. These TCRs come from a man aged 18 to 29 in good health.

This clone was observed a few times. The chain uses TRBV7-2 and TRBJ2-1; TRBD2 matches 9 bases. Germline CDR1 SGHTA, CDR2 FQGNSA. Trimming cost V 3 bases and J 6 bases; bases outside gene matches: 6. This CDR3 spans 15 amino acids. The CDR3 sequence: CASSFGGRASNEQFF. The DNA of the CDR3 is TGTGCCAGCAGCTTTGGCGGGAGGGCGTCCAATGAGCAGTTCTTC.

The sample holds a few counts of this clone. The chain couples TRBV28 to TRBJ1-1; D may be TRBD1 (6 bases). Between the trimmed V and J ends, which lost 6 bases and 7 bases, there was a span of 21 bases. There are 15 residues in the CDR3. CDR1 is MDHEN and CDR2 is SYDVKM in the germline V gene. The CDR3 region has the DNA TGTGCCAGCAGCCCACCCAACAGGGTTATCGGTGAAGCTTTCTTT. Its translation is CASSPPNRVIGEAFF.

The chain has TRBV14 and TRBJ2-2, with a tentative D call TRBD2 (5 bases). V was trimmed by 0 bases and J by 4 bases, leaving 9 bases between them. This CDR3 contains 15 residues. CDR1 and CDR2 (germline): SGHDN, FVKESK. The CDR3 protein is CASSQDMGSTGELFF. The CDR3 DNA sequence: TGTGCCAGCAGCCAAGATATGGGGAGCACCGGGGAGCTGTTTTTT. Complete variable domain (other parts from reference TRBV14 and TRBJ2-2): EAGVTQFPSHSVIEKGQTVTLRCDPISGHDNLYWYRRVMGKEIKFLLHFVKESKQDESGMPNNRFLAERTGGTYSTLKVQPAELEDSGVYFCASSQDMGSTGELFFGEGSRLTVL.

The chain couples TRBV7-6 to TRBJ2-2; D unresolved. Germline V gene lookup returns CDR1 SGHVS and CDR2 FNYEAQ. This CDR3 contains 16 residues. The ends were cut back, 1 base at V and 0 bases at J, with 9 bases in the middle. The CDR3 DNA sequence: TGTGCCAGCAGCTTAGGGACGGTCGCGAACACCGGGGAGCTGTTTTTT. Amino acid sequence: CASSLGTVANTGELFF. Looking up the rest from reference TRBV7-6 and TRBJ2-2 gives the full variable domain: GAGVSQSPRYKVTKRGQDVALRCDPISGHVSLYWYRQALGQGPEFLTYFNYEAQQDKSGLPNDRFSAERPEGSISTLTIQRTEQRDSAMYRCASSLGTVANTGELFFGEGSRLTVL.

This clone has only a few counts. The V gene is TRBV9, the J gene TRBJ1-6; D is undetermined. Per germline, CDR1 SGDLS and CDR2 YYNGEE. The V end was cut by 3 bases, the J end by 8 bases, with 9 bases between. CDR3 size: 13 residues. The CDR3 protein is CASSGQSYSPLHF. DNA of the CDR3: TGTGCCAGCAGCGGGCAAAGTTATTCACCCCTCCACTTT.

The gene calls are TRBV28 and TRBJ2-3; a weak D match, TRBD1 (7 bases). Trimming took 4 bases from V and 3 from J, leaving 17 bases between them. The CDR3 length is 16 residues. Germline V gives CDR1 MDHEN, CDR2 SYDVKM. CDR3 nucleotide sequence: TGTGCCAGCAGTTCAGCGACAGGGAGGATGACAGATACGCAGTATTTT. Translated: CASSSATGRMTDTQYF.

CDR3: CASSLRRGLAGGETQYF. DNA of the CDR3: TGTGCCAGCAGTTTACGCCGTGGACTAGCGGGCGGGGAGACCCAGTACTTC. The chain recombines TRBV28 with TRBJ2-5, with 11 bases that match TRBD2. This CDR3 has 17 amino acids. V dropped 2 bases and J dropped 5; count of bases not matched to a gene: 10. The germline CDR1 and CDR2 sequences are MDHEN and SYDVKM. Based on the CDR3 plus reference TRBV28 and TRBJ2-5, the full variable domain is DVKVTQSSRYLVKRTGEKVFLECVQDMDHENMFWYRQDPGLGLRLIYFSYDVKMKEKGDIPEGYSVSREKKERFSLILESASTNQTSMYLCASSLRRGLAGGETQYFGPGTRLLVL.